This TCR beta chain was documented in a study of graft-versus-host responses after intestinal transplantation. Study information: All recipients were given anti-thymocyte globulin induction, and tacrolimus and steroids were then administered for 3 to 4 years. Points from the study as a whole: Researchers found GvH clones in recipient marrow, and some showed up first in ileum or blood.

Intraepithelial and lamina propria lymphocytes were released after the graft tissue was processed. Generated by immunoSEQ multiplex PCR, the TCRdb table keeps only in-frame clones and is missing some. Among some 18,000 clones, approximately 70% were seen once, and the ten largest hold approximately 7.6%. V lost 2 bases to trimming and J lost 3 bases; unmatched junction nucleotides: 2. This CDR3 comprises 15 residues. Germline V gene sequence: CDR1 MNHEY, CDR2 SMNVEV (reference sequence). This clone was observed a few times. Antigen unknown. This chain uses TRBV27 with TRBJ2-7; TRBD1 matches 12 bases. The receptor comes from a human patient who received an intestinal transplant, so some T cells may come from the graft donor. The sample in question was ileum tissue, obtained around 20 days after intestinal transplant. The CDR3 DNA follows: TGTGCCAGCAGTTTAGGGACAGGGGGCTTCTACGAGCAGTACTTC. Translating it yields CASSLGTGGFYEQYF.